This T cell receptor (beta chain) comes out of a study of blood T cell repertoires in COVID-19. Seattle patients were enrolled during active infection and followed longitudinally. V shed 3 bases and J shed 1 base, with 7 bases lying between them. Germline V lookup: CDR1 LNHDA, CDR2 SQIVND (reference sequence). The CDR3 length is 14 residues. Repertoires were generated with immunoSEQ multiplex PCR, while TCRdb's copy carries only in-frame clones and drops some. This table has about 480,000 clones, 89% appearing once. The chain joins TRBV19 to TRBJ2-4; D is ambiguous. The origin of this receptor is a man aged 18 to 30 with COVID-19, enrolled during active disease. Material for sequencing was peripheral blood. CDR3 nucleotide sequence: TGTGCCAGTAGTATTGCTATGGCCAAAAACATTCAGTACTTC. It codes for CASSIAMAKNIQYF.